This TCR beta chain was recovered during a study of metastatic and nonmetastatic thyroid tumors. The study, taken as a whole, reports: Reportedly, malignant thyroid tumors had significantly higher TCR beta diversity than benign nodules, in blood and tumor.

A remark on this clone: Its antigen is undetermined.

There were no patients who had received any treatment before thyroid surgery. The length of the CDR3 is 16 residues. The ends lost 7 bases at V and 0 bases at J; junction bases unmatched: 12. Looked up from germline, CDR1 is MNHNS and CDR2 is SASEGT. Per the study methods: Differences in CDR3 between clinicopathological groups were drawn on to build a classifier intended to discriminate distant-metastatic papillary thyroid cancer patients. Through MiXCR, TCRdb re-clonotyped the PCR reads. TCRdb's processing, not the authors', yielded these V and J calls. The table records about 6,200 clones, 30% to 35% of them present only once.

The origin of this receptor is a female donor with papillary thyroid cancer or a benign thyroid nodule (not recorded which). Some clones in this sample may be carry-over from other donors' samples. What was sequenced was adjacent normal tissue. The J gene is TRBJ2-7, the V gene TRBV6-1; 7 bases are shared with TRBD1. The chain's CDR3 is CASNTREPGGSYEQYF. Written as DNA, the CDR3 is TGTGCCAGCAACACCCGCGAGCCAGGGGGCTCCTACGAGCAGTACTTC.